Included here is one T cell receptor beta chain sequence, with context. This clonotype was seen at least ten times. Its antigen remains undetermined. No base qualities exist here, and no much larger clone lies one base off it. The data were taken from a study of early T cells in non-severe SARS-CoV-2 infection (dated by TCRdb to 2020 to 2022). About the study as a whole: Because TCR sequencing relied on bulk RNA taken from unsorted whole blood, pairing of alpha and beta chains was not possible. Study-wide conclusions, independent of this receptor: VDJdb matching was skewed toward anti-spike CD8 responses, so virus-specific expansions were likely underestimated and private and CD4 specificities were missed.

A distance of 13 bases separates the germline ends of V and J, which lose 2 bases and 2 bases respectively. Via the germline V gene, CDR1 is MNHEY and CDR2 SVGEGT. From the cysteine up to the phenylalanine, the CDR3 has a length of 16 residues. Only CDR3 DNA is held: 48 bases, read in frame from base 1. The method behind the library was 5' RACE. Sequenced using a NextSeq 500. In the TCR library protocol, unique molecular identifiers were attached to individual cDNA molecules to correct for PCR bias and sequencing error. Sequencing covered both TCR alpha and beta chains, and within each sample the abundances of alpha and beta sequences were tightly co-correlated. As for the original processing: Decombinator V4 was used to annotate the V gene, J gene and CDR3 of the TCR sequences. Expanded TCRs were defined as changing significantly between any two time points under a Poisson model with p below 0.0001. TCR abundances were normalised to the total number of TCRs sequenced in each sample and reported as counts per million. TRAV1-2 paired with TRAJ12, TRAJ20 or TRAJ33 defined MAIT TCRs, while TRAV10 paired with TRAJ18 defined iNKT TCRs. VDJdb, accessed on 1 November 2021, was searched for TCRs annotated for CMV, EBV and SARS-CoV-2, and TCRs annotated for more than one antigen were excluded. Using fastp at Q25 and MiXCR, TCRdb reprocessed the public reads and kept productive beta chains. Rows with a matching CDR3 protein are joined into one entry that keeps the most common DNA and genes. These V and J calls derive from TCRdb rather than the authors' analysis. The sample table shows roughly 52,000 distinct CDR3 sequences, and under 7.5% are seen once. The ten biggest clones cover about 2.6% of the sample.

This was a case-control study nested in a cohort of healthcare workers in London, UK, who had nasopharyngeal swab PCR tests and blood samples taken every week. Healthcare workers were recruited during the week of the UK lockdown, between 23 and 31 March 2020, and followed weekly for up to about 15 weeks. The sample consisted of whole blood, taken at baseline. The clonotype comes from an adult who was a healthcare worker with PCR-confirmed SARS-CoV-2 infection or an uninfected control (not recorded which). Recombination linked TRBV6-2 or TRBV6-3 to TRBJ1-5; tentative D gene TRBD1, with 5 bases matching. The DNA sequence follows: TGTGCCAGCAGTTACGGGTTCGGGGGAGGCAATCAGCCCCAGCATTTT. The resulting protein is CASSYGFGGGNQPQHF.